This T cell receptor (beta chain) is drawn from a study of T cell responses to AZD1222 COVID-19 vaccine. Overall study findings and caveats: Reportedly, nearly half the spike-specific TCRs target unmutated variant regions.

V shed 3 bases and J 3 bases; nucleotides not matched to a gene: 4. The CDR3 is 15 residues long. Per germline, CDR1 KGHDR and CDR2 SFDVKD. On this clone itself: Its antigen is still unknown.

Clones were read by immunoSEQ multiplex PCR, and TCRdb kept only the in-frame ones, dropping some. The sample lists approximately 100,000 clones, roughly 86% occurring once. The sequence came from an adult in good health. The rearrangement joins TRBV24-1 to TRBJ2-3; 8 nucleotides agree with TRBD2. Material: peripheral blood, obtained on day 0 of MenACWY control vaccination. In DNA form, the CDR3 reads TGTGCCACCAGTGATACGGGGGGGCCGACAGATACGCAGTATTTT. Amino acids: CATSDTGGPTDTQYF.